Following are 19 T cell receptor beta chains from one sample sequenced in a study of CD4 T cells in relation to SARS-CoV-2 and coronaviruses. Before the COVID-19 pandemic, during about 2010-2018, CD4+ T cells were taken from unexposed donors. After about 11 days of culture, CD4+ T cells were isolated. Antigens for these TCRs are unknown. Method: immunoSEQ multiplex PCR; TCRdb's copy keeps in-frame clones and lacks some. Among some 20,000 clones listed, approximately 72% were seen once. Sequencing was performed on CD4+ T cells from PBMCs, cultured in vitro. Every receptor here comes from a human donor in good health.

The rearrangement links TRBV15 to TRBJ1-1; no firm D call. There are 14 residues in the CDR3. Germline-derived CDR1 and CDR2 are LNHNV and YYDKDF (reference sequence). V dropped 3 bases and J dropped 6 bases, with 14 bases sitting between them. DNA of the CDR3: TGTGCCACCAGCAGTCCCCAGCCCTACGCTGAAGCTTTCTTT. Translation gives CATSSPQPYAEAFF.

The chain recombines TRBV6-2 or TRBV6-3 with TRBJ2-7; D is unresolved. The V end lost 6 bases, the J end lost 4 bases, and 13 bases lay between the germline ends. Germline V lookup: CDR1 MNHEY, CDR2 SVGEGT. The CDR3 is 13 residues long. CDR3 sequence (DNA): TGTGCCAGCAGCAACCCCCTACCGTACGAGCAGTACTTC. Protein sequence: CASSNPLPYEQYF.

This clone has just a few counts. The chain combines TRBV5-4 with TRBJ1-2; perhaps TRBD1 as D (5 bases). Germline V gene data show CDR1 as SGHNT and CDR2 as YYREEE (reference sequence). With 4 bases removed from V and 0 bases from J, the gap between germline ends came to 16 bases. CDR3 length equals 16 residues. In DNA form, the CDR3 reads TGTGCCAGCAGCGACACACGACAGCCCCCTAACTATGGCTACACCTTC. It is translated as CASSDTRQPPNYGYTF.

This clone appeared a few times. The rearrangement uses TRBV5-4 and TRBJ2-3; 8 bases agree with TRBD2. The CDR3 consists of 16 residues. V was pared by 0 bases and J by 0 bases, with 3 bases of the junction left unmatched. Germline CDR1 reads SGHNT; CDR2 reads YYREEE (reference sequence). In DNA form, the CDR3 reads TGTGCCAGCAGCTTGGTCCTAGCGGGTAGCACAGATACGCAGTATTTT. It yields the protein CASSLVLAGSTDTQYF.

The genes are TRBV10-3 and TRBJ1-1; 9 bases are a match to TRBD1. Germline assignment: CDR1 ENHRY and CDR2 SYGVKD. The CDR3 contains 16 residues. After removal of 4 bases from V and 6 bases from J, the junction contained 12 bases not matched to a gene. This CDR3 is CAISAGTGRGLAEAFF. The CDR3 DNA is TGTGCCATCAGTGCCGGGACAGGGCGTGGGTTGGCTGAAGCTTTCTTT.

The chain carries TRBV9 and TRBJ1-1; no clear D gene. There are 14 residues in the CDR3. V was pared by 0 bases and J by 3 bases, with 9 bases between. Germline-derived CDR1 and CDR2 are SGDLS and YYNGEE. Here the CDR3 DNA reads TGTGCCAGCAGCGTAGGCTTGGGAGACACTGAAGCTTTCTTT. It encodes CASSVGLGDTEAFF. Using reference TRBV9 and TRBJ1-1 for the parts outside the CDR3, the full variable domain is DSGVTQTPKHLITATGQRVTLRCSPRSGDLSVYWYQQSLDQGLQFLIQYYNGEERAKGNILERFSAQQFPDLHSELNLSSLELGDSALYFCASSVGLGDTEAFFGQGTRLTVV.

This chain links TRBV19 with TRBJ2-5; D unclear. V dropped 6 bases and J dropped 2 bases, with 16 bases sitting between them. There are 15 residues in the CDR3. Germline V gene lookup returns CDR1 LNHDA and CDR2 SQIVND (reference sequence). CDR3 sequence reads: CASSLSGATQETQYF. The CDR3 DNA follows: TGTGCCAGTAGCCTCTCTGGCGCAACTCAAGAGACCCAGTACTTC.

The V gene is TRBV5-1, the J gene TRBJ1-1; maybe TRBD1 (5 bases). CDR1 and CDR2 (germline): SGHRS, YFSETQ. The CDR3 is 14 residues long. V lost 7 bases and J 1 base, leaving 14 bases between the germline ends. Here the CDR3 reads CASFTGGSNTEAFF. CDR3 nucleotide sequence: TGCGCCAGCTTCACCGGGGGTTCGAACACTGAAGCTTTCTTT.

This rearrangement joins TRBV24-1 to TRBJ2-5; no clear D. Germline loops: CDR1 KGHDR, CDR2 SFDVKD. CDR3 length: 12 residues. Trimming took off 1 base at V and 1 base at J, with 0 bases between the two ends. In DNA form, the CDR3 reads TGTGCCACCAGTGATTTCCAAGAGACCCAGTACTTC. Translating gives CATSDFQETQYF.

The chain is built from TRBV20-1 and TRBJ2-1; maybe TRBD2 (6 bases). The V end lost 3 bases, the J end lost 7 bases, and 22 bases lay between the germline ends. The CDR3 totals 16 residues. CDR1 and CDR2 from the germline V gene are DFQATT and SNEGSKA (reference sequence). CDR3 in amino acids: CSASSHGLRMGNEQFF. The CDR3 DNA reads TGCAGTGCTAGTAGTCACGGACTACGGATGGGGAATGAGCAGTTCTTC.

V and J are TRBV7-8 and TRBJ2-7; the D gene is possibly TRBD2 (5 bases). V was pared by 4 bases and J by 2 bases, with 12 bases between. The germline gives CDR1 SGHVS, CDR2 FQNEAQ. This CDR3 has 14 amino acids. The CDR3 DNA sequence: TGTGCCAGCAGCTCGGACTGGGCGACCTACGAGCAGTACTTC. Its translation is CASSSDWATYEQYF. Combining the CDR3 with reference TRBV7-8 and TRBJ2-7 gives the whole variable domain GAGVSQSPRYKVAKRGQDVALRCDPISGHVSLFWYQQALGQGPEFLTYFQNEAQLDKSGLPSDRFFAERPEGSVSTLKIQRTQQEDSAVYLCASSSDWATYEQYFGPGTRLTVT.

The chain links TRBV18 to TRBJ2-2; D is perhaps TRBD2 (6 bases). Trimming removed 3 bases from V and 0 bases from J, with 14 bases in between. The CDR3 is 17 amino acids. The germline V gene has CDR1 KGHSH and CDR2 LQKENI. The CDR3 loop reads CASSPRRESANTGELFF. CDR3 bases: TGTGCCAGCTCACCTAGGAGGGAGAGCGCGAACACCGGGGAGCTGTTTTTT.

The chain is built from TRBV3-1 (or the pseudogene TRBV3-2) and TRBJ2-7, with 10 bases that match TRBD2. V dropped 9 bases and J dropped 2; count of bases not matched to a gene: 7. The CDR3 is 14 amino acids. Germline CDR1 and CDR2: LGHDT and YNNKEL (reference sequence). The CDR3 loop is CASRMTSGPYEQYF. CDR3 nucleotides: TGTGCCAGTCGAATGACTAGCGGGCCCTACGAGCAGTACTTC.

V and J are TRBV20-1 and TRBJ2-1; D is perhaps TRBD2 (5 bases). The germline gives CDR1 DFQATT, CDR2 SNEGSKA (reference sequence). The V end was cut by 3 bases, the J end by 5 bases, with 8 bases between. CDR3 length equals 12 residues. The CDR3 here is CSASFGDNEQFF. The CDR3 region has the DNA TGCAGTGCTAGTTTCGGGGACAATGAGCAGTTCTTC.

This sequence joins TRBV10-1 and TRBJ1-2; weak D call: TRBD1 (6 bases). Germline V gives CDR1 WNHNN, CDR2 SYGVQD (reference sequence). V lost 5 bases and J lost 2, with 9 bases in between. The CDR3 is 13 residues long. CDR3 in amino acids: CASSSQGNYGYTF. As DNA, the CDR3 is TGCGCCAGCAGTAGTCAGGGGAACTATGGCTACACCTTC.

For the CDR3, the DNA is TGCGCCAGCAGCTTGGCCGGGACAGGGAACCAAGAGACCCAGTACTTC. Translated, it gives CASSLAGTGNQETQYF. V gene TRBV5-1 combines with J gene TRBJ2-5; 9 nucleotides align to TRBD1. This CDR3 contains 16 residues. V shed 0 bases, J shed 0 bases, and the junction held 3 bases outside the gene matches. From germline, CDR1 is SGHRS and CDR2 YFSETQ.

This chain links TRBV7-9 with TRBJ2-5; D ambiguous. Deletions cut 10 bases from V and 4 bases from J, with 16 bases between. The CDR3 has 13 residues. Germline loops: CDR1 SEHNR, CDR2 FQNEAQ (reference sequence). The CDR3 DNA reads TGTGCCATCGGGCAGGTTGGTGTAGAGACCCAGTACTTC. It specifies CAIGQVGVETQYF.

CDR3 bases: TGTGCCAGTAGCGCAGGGGGTTTGGACAATGAGCAGTTCTTC. This translates into CASSAGGLDNEQFF. The chain is built from TRBV19 and TRBJ2-1; 7 positions agree with TRBD1. V lost 6 bases and J lost 5; bases outside the gene matches: 7. The germline CDR1 and CDR2 sequences are LNHDA and SQIVND (reference sequence). There are 14 residues in the CDR3. The full variable domain, rest sourced from reference TRBV19 and TRBJ2-1, is DGGITQSPKYLFRKEGQNVTLSCEQNLNHDAMYWYRQDPGQGLRLIYYSQIVNDFQKGDIAEGYSVSREKKESFPLTVTSAQKNPTAFYLCASSAGGLDNEQFFGPGTRLTVL.

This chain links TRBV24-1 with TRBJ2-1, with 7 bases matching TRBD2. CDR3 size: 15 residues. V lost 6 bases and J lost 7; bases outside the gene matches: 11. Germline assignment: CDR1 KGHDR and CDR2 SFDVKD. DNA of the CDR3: TGTGCCACCAGTCTAGGCCGCGGGAGTGAAAATGAGCAGTTCTTC. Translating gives CATSLGRGSENEQFF.